The text below deals with one T cell receptor (beta chain). Its specificity is not known. This entry is derived from a study of monozygotic twins with cystic fibrosis. On the study more broadly: With roughly 16 PCR cycles, barcoded libraries came from around 2.9 micrograms of fragmented DNA.

Notes on the study in general: No link emerged between shared CDR3 counts and age, concordance or severity. Nucleotide-identical clonotype sharing was significantly higher within monozygotic CF twin pairs than between unrelated CF individuals. Low clonality (median about 0.0095) suggested a mostly naive repertoire.

Using immunoSEQ multiplex PCR, the repertoire was profiled, and TCRdb retains in-frame clones only, with some absent. The table lists 15,000 or so clones, 95% to 99% of them singletons, with approximately 0.41% in the top ten. Germline V gene data show CDR1 as MRHNA and CDR2 as SNTAGT. The CDR3 contains 16 residues. The trim removed 3 bases at V and 2 bases at J, leaving 6 bases unmatched. The TCR originated in a girl aged 2 to 10 with cystic fibrosis. The sample was blood. The rearrangement links TRBV6-4 to TRBJ2-3; 9 bases align to TRBD1. The CDR3 coding sequence is TGTGCCAGCAGTGATTCCGGGACAGGGCACACAGATACGCAGTATTTT. Amino acid sequence: CASSDSGTGHTDTQYF.